One and the same sample provided the 18 T cell receptor beta chains below, sequenced in a study of OX40 agonist ivuxolimab in advanced cancers. Libraries were prepared by immunoSEQ multiplex PCR; TCRdb keeps only in-frame clonotypes and omits some of them. The repertoire has around 66,000 clones, just over 90% of them found once; the top ten carry 18%. This material consisted of CD4+ or CD8+ T cells sorted from blood, taken in a trial of the OX40 agonist ivuxolimab. These receptor sequences come from an adult with an advanced solid tumor such as melanoma, head and neck, liver or kidney cancer.

The chain couples TRBV5-1 to TRBJ2-1; D is perhaps TRBD2 (6 bases). CDR3 length: 14 residues. Germline CDR1 reads SGHRS; CDR2 reads YFSETQ. V lost 4 bases, J lost 6 bases, and 14 bases lay in between. CDR3 bases: TGCGCCAGCAGCGAGGACTATTCGGGCAATGAGCAGTTCTTC. Protein: CASSEDYSGNEQFF.

V and J are TRBV6-1 and TRBJ1-1, with D possibly being TRBD1 (6 bases). The CDR3 covers 15 residues. Germline V CDR1 and CDR2: MNHNS, SASEGT. The V end was cut by 6 bases, the J end by 0 bases, with 14 bases between. CDR3 in amino acids: CASRIRGTMNTEAFF. In DNA, the CDR3 is TGTGCCAGCAGAATCAGGGGCACCATGAACACTGAAGCTTTCTTT.

As regards this clone: One junction end disagrees with the germline gene, perhaps due to a read error. The sample holds other DNA sequences that translate to the same CDR3. The V and J genes are TRBV13 and TRBJ2-4; perhaps TRBD2 as D (5 bases). Looked up from germline, CDR1 is PRHDT and CDR2 is FYEKMQ (reference sequence). The CDR3 runs 14 residues. The CDR3: CASSLAGLGNIQYF. The DNA for the CDR3 is TGTGCCAGCAGCTTAGCTGGGCTCGGGAACATTCAATACTTC.

This clone was found once. V and J are TRBV27 and TRBJ2-7, with D possibly being TRBD1 (5 bases). The CDR3 has 15 residues. Trimming took off 0 bases at V and 2 bases at J, with 11 bases between the two ends. Germline CDR1 is MNHEY and CDR2 is SMNVEV (reference sequence). In DNA form, the CDR3 reads TGTGCCAGCAGTTTATCACGAGACAGCACCTACGAGCAGTACTTC. Translated: CASSLSRDSTYEQYF.

As for this clone: A junction boundary mismatches the germline segment, possibly from a read error. V usage is TRBV9 and J usage is TRBJ1-6; unclear D gene. Germline-derived CDR1 and CDR2 are SGDLS and YYNGEE. The CDR3 runs 12 residues. The CDR3 protein is CASSVSNSPPHF. The CDR3 nucleotides read TGTGCCAGCAGCGTCAGCAATTCACCCCCCCACTTT.

This clone was counted between two and nine times. The chain carries TRBV9 and TRBJ1-2; unclear D gene. Germline V lookup: CDR1 SGDLS, CDR2 YYNGEE. The CDR3 extends over 13 amino acids. Trimming shortened V by 3 bases and J by 4 bases, and 10 bases separated the two germline ends. The CDR3 protein is CASSEGYTYGYTF. In DNA form, the CDR3 reads TGTGCCAGCAGCGAGGGATATACCTATGGCTACACCTTC. Supplemented by reference TRBV9 and TRBJ1-2, the full variable domain reads DSGVTQTPKHLITATGQRVTLRCSPRSGDLSVYWYQQSLDQGLQFLIQYYNGEERAKGNILERFSAQQFPDLHSELNLSSLELGDSALYFCASSEGYTYGYTFGSGTRLTVV.

V usage is TRBV19 and J usage is TRBJ1-1; TRBD1 matches 8 bases. The CDR3 is made up of 14 amino acids. In germline, CDR1 is LNHDA, CDR2 SQIVND (reference sequence). Trimming took 5 bases from V and 5 from J; bases not matched to a gene: 7. Written as DNA, the CDR3 is TGTGCCAGTAGTTTGGACAGGGTTTATACTGAAGCTTTCTTT. Amino acids: CASSLDRVYTEAFF.

This sequence joins TRBV19 and TRBJ1-1; no definite D call. V was clipped by 7 bases and J by 1 base, with 10 bases between them. Germline loops: CDR1 LNHDA, CDR2 SQIVND (reference sequence). The CDR3 sequence is 13 residues long. The CDR3 DNA is TGTGCCAGTATGGGGTATGAGAACACTGAAGCTTTCTTT. Its protein product is CASMGYENTEAFF.

This clone has a single count. This chain connects TRBV11-2 to TRBJ1-3, with D possibly TRBD1 on 6 matching bases. The germline V gene has CDR1 SGHAT and CDR2 FQNNGV. V was clipped by 5 bases and J by 2 bases, with 10 bases between them. The CDR3 consists of 14 residues. CDR3 sequence (DNA): TGTGCCAGCAGCCTTTGGACAGCTGGAAACACCATATATTTT. It encodes CASSLWTAGNTIYF.

The chain carries TRBV28 and TRBJ2-2; 9 nucleotides line up with TRBD1. Losses at the gene ends were 6 bases for V and 0 bases for J; bases not matched to a gene: 5. The CDR3 is 16 residues long. Per the germline V gene, CDR1 is MDHEN and CDR2 is SYDVKM. CDR3 in DNA: TGTGCCAGCAGGCAAGACAGGGGGGCGAACACCGGGGAGCTGTTTTTT. It translates to CASRQDRGANTGELFF. Combining the CDR3 with reference TRBV28 and TRBJ2-2 gives the whole variable domain DVKVTQSSRYLVKRTGEKVFLECVQDMDHENMFWYRQDPGLGLRLIYFSYDVKMKEKGDIPEGYSVSREKKERFSLILESASTNQTSMYLCASRQDRGANTGELFFGEGSRLTVL.

This clone has more than one count but fewer than ten. The J gene is TRBJ2-2, the V gene TRBV29-1; 7 nucleotides match TRBD1. CDR1 is SQVTM and CDR2 is ANQGSEA in the germline V gene. V dropped 7 bases and J dropped 3; count of bases not matched to a gene: 5. This CDR3 is 13 amino acids long. CDR3 in DNA: TGCAGCGCTCGACAGGGAGACACCGGGGAGCTGTTTTTT. This translates into CSARQGDTGELFF.

The rearrangement links TRBV5-1 to TRBJ1-2, with D perhaps TRBD1 (6 bases). Trimming stripped 5 bases from V and 6 bases from J, with 20 bases between. Germline CDR1 SGHRS, CDR2 YFSETQ. The CDR3 spans 15 residues. Here the CDR3 reads CASRAWMAGADGYTF. CDR3 nucleotides: TGCGCCAGCAGAGCTTGGATGGCAGGGGCCGATGGCTACACCTTC.

This chain links TRBV7-9 with TRBJ2-7, with 9 bases fitting TRBD2. The CDR3 contains 16 residues. CDR1 is SEHNR and CDR2 is FQNEAQ in the germline V gene (reference sequence). V was pared by 3 bases and J by 0 bases, with 6 bases of the junction left unmatched. CDR3 DNA: TGTGCCAGCAGCTTTTCTAGCGGGGTTCCCTCCTACGAGCAGTACTTC. It codes for CASSFSSGVPSYEQYF.

The chain recombines TRBV27 with TRBJ2-3; tentatively, D is TRBD2 (5 bases). V was clipped by 7 bases and J by 2 bases, with 19 bases between them. From germline, CDR1 is MNHEY and CDR2 SMNVEV (reference sequence). The length of the CDR3 is 16 residues. The CDR3 reads CASNSAPGKTTDTQYF. CDR3 coding DNA: TGTGCCAGCAACTCAGCCCCGGGGAAAACCACAGATACGCAGTATTTT.

The gene calls are TRBV5-5 and TRBJ1-2; no clear D. Trimming took off 4 bases at V and 4 bases at J, with 8 bases between the two ends. The CDR3 is 12 amino acids. Germline values: CDR1 SGHKS, CDR2 YYEKEE (reference sequence). The CDR3 DNA is TGTGCCAGCAGCATAGACACCTATGGCTACACCTTC. Translating it yields CASSIDTYGYTF.

The rearrangement links TRBV7-9 to TRBJ2-1; possible D gene TRBD2, 6 bases. Trimming removed 5 bases from V and 10 bases from J, with 12 bases in between. This CDR3 region has 12 residues. Germline V gene lookup returns CDR1 SEHNR and CDR2 FQNEAQ (reference sequence). In DNA form, the CDR3 reads TGTGCCAGCAGCCCCACGACTAGAGAGCAGTTCTTC. Translated, it gives CASSPTTREQFF.

V gene TRBV6-1 combines with J gene TRBJ2-5; D is undetermined. The CDR3 sequence is 14 residues long. Per germline, CDR1 MNHNS and CDR2 SASEGT. The V end lost 7 bases, the J end lost 2 bases, and 14 bases lay between the germline ends. CDR3 amino acids: CASNGGYLQETQYF. The DNA for the CDR3 is TGTGCCAGCAACGGTGGTTACTTACAAGAGACCCAGTACTTC.

The chain combines TRBV2 with TRBJ2-3; D unresolved. Germline V lookup: CDR1 SNHLY, CDR2 FYNNEI. The V and J ends lost 8 bases and 2 bases respectively, with 8 bases between them. This CDR3 is built from 12 residues. This chain's CDR3 is CASYFITDTQYF. In nucleotides, the CDR3 is TGTGCCAGCTACTTTATCACAGATACGCAGTATTTT.